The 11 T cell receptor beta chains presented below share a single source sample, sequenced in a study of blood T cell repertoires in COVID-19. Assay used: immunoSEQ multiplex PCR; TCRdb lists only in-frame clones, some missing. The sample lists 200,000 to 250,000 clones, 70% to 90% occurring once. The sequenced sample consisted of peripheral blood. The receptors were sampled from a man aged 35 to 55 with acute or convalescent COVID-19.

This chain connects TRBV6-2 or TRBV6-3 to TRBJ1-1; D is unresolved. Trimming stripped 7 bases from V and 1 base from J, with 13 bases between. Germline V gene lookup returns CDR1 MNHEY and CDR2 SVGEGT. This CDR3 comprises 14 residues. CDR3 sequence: CASTPRGPNTEAFF. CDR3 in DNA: TGTGCCAGCACCCCCCGAGGGCCGAACACTGAAGCTTTCTTT.

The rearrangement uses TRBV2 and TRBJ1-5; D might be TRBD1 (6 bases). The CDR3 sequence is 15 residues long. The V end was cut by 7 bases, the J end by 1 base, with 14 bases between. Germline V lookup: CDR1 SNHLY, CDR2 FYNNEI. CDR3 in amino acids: CASNPEGGSNQPQHF. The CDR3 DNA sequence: TGTGCCAGCAATCCAGAGGGGGGGAGCAATCAGCCCCAGCATTTT.

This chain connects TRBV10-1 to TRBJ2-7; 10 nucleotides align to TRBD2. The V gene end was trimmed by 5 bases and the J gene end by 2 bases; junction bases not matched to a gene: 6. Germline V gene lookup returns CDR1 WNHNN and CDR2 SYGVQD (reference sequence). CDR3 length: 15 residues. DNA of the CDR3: TGCGCCAGCAGTTCTAGCGGGGGTTCTCCCTACGAGCAGTACTTC. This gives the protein CASSSSGGSPYEQYF.

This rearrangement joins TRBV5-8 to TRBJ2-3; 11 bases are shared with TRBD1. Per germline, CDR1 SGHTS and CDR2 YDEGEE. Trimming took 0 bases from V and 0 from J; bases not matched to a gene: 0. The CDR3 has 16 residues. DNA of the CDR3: TGTGCCAGCAGCTTGGGGGACAGGGGGAGCACAGATACGCAGTATTTT. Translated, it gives CASSLGDRGSTDTQYF.

The CDR3 DNA sequence: TGTGCCAGCCATGGACAGGTCAATTCACCCCTCCACTTT. Translating gives CASHGQVNSPLHF. The rearrangement uses TRBV2 and TRBJ1-6; 7 positions agree with TRBD1. Germline V gives CDR1 SNHLY, CDR2 FYNNEI. The CDR3 covers 13 residues. V trimming: 8 bases; J trimming: 7 bases; junction bases outside the gene matches: 5.

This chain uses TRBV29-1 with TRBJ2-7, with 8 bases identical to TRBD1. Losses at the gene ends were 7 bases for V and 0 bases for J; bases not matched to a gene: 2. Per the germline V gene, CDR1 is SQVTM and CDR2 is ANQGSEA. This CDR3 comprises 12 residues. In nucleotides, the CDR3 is TGCAGCGGAGGGACAGGCTCCTACGAGCAGTACTTC. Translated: CSGGTGSYEQYF.

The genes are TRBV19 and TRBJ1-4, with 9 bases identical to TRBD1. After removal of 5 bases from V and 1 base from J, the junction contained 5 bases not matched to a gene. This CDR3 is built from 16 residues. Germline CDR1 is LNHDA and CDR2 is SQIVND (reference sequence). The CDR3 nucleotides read TGTGCCAGTAGTCTGGGACAGGGCGAAACTAATGAAAAACTGTTTTTT. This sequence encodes CASSLGQGETNEKLFF.

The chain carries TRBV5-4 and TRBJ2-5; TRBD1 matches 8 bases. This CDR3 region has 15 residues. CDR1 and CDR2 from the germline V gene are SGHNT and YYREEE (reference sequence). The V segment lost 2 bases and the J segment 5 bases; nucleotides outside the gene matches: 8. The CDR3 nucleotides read TGTGCCAGCAGCTTTGGACAGGGCCTGGGGGAGACCCAGTACTTC. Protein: CASSFGQGLGETQYF.

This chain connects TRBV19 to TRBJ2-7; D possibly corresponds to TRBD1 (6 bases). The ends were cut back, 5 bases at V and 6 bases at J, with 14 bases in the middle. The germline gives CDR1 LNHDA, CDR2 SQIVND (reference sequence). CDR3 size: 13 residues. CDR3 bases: TGTGCCAGTAGTGCCCAATGGGGGCGCGAGCAGTACTTC. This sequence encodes CASSAQWGREQYF.

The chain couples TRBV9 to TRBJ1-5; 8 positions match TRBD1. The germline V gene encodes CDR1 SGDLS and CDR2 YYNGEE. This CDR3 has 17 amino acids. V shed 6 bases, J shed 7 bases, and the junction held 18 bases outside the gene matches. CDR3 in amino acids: CASNELISTGDEQPQHF. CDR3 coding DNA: TGTGCCAGCAACGAACTTATTTCGACAGGGGATGAGCAGCCCCAGCATTTT.

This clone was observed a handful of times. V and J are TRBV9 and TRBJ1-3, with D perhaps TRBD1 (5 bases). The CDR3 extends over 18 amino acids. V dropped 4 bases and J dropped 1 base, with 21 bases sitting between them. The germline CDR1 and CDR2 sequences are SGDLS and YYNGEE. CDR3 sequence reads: CASSPHADQGGSGNTIYF. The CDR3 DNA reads TGTGCCAGCAGCCCTCACGCCGATCAGGGTGGGTCTGGAAACACCATATATTTT.